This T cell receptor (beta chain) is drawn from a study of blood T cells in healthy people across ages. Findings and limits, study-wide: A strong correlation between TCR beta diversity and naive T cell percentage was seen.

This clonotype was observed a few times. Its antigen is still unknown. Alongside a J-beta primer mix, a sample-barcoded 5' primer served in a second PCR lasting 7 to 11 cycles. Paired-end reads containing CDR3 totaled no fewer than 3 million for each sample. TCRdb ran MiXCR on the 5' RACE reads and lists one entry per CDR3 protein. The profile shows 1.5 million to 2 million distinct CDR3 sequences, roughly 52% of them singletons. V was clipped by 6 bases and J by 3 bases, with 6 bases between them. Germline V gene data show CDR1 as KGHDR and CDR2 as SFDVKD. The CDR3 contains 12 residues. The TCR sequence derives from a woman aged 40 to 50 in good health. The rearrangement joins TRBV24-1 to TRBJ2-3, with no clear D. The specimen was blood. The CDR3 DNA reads TGTGCCACCAGTCCGGGTACAGATACGCAGTATTTT. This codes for CATSPGTDTQYF.